The 32 T cell receptor beta chains below come from one sample, sequenced in a study of vaccination effects on CD4 cells after COVID-19. These receptors have no known antigen. ViraFEST assay sequencing came after antigen-specific CD4+ T cells were expanded with viral peptide pools. Researchers isolated CD4+ T cells once approximately 10 days of culture had elapsed. None of these healthy vaccinees had been infected with SARS-CoV-2 before vaccination. Generated by immunoSEQ multiplex PCR, the TCRdb table keeps only in-frame clones and is missing some. The sample includes about 52,000 clones, just under 80% of them seen just once. Sample: CD4+ T cells from PBMCs cultured with HCoV-OC43 spike peptides, taken before COVID-19 vaccination. Subset defined: HCoV-OC43 spike overlapping peptide pool stimulation. The source is a human donor who received a COVID-19 vaccine.

The chain's CDR3 is CASSPGPGPEQYV. The CDR3 bases are TGTGCCAGCTCACCAGGACCGGGCCCCGAGCAGTACGTC. This sequence joins TRBV18 and TRBJ2-7; the D is unclear. Trimming shortened V by 2 bases and J by 6 bases, and 11 bases separated the two germline ends. The CDR3 has 13 residues. CDR1 and CDR2 from the germline V gene are KGHSH and LQKENI.

The genes are TRBV30 and TRBJ1-2; D not certain. From germline, CDR1 is GTSNPN and CDR2 SVGIG (reference sequence). V was pared by 5 bases and J by 4 bases, with 11 bases between. CDR3 size: 12 residues. The CDR3 here is CAWSGYSYGYTF. Here the CDR3 DNA reads TGTGCCTGGTCGGGGTACAGCTATGGCTACACCTTC.

Written as DNA, the CDR3 is TGTGCCAGCAGCCACGTTGGGGGCGAGCAGTACGTC. Its translation is CASSHVGGEQYV. V usage is TRBV11-2 and J usage is TRBJ2-7, with D perhaps TRBD1 or TRBD2 (5 bases each). This CDR3 is built from 12 residues. Germline CDR1 and CDR2: SGHAT and FQNNGV. The V and J ends lost 5 bases and 6 bases respectively, with 11 bases between them.

The chain uses TRBV2 and TRBJ1-5, with D possibly being TRBD1 (6 bases). The germline V gene encodes CDR1 SNHLY and CDR2 FYNNEI. The germline V and J ends were trimmed by 3 bases and 2 bases, with 11 bases remaining between them. The CDR3 has 15 residues. The CDR3 protein is CASSDGRGRNQPQHF. In nucleotides, the CDR3 is TGTGCCAGCAGTGACGGCAGGGGACGCAATCAGCCCCAGCATTTT.

The chain links TRBV5-1 to TRBJ2-1; 7 bases match TRBD2. Looked up from germline, CDR1 is SGHRS and CDR2 is YFSETQ. J gave up 6 bases and V 0 bases, and 9 bases lay outside the gene matches. The CDR3 contains 16 residues. The CDR3 region has the DNA TGCGCCAGCAGCTTGGCCGCGGGGGTTCCCGGCAATGAGCAGTTCTTC. Translated, it gives CASSLAAGVPGNEQFF.

This clone has a handful of counts. The J gene is TRBJ2-1, the V gene TRBV7-9, with 7 bases that match TRBD1. J gave up 3 bases and V 5 bases, and 4 bases lay outside the gene matches. Per germline, CDR1 SEHNR and CDR2 FQNEAQ (reference sequence). CDR3 length: 14 amino acids. The CDR3 loop is CASSRGGSYNEQFF. CDR3 nucleotide sequence: TGTGCCAGCAGCCGAGGGGGCAGCTACAATGAGCAGTTCTTC.

This clone has only one observation. The rearrangement uses TRBV24-1 and TRBJ2-1; D may be TRBD2 (5 bases). The germline CDR1 and CDR2 sequences are KGHDR and SFDVKD. V lost 1 base and J 0 bases, leaving 15 bases between the germline ends. This CDR3 has 18 amino acids. The CDR3 is CATSDLPGLVSSYNEQFF. Written as DNA, the CDR3 is TGTGCCACCAGTGATTTACCCGGACTCGTGAGCTCCTACAATGAGCAGTTCTTC.

This clone was found a few times. This rearrangement joins TRBV7-8 to TRBJ1-1; TRBD1 is a possible D gene (5 bases). This CDR3 is 15 amino acids long. The ends were cut back, 4 bases at V and 5 bases at J, with 17 bases in the middle. CDR1 SGHVS and CDR2 FQNEAQ come from the germline V gene. The CDR3 coding sequence is TGTGCCAGCAGCTCAGGGAGGGTACCAGGGACTGAAGCTTTCTTT. It is translated as CASSSGRVPGTEAFF.

V usage is TRBV12-3 or TRBV12-4 and J usage is TRBJ2-7; D is ambiguous. V was pared by 2 bases and J by 6 bases, with 8 bases between. The CDR3 sequence is 12 residues long. The CDR3 protein is CASSLSGVEQYV. The DNA of the CDR3 is TGTGCCAGCAGTTTAAGTGGGGTCGAGCAGTACGTC.

The V gene is TRBV6-5, the J gene TRBJ1-6; D not certain. CDR3 length: 15 amino acids. V was pared by 7 bases and J by 7 bases, with 17 bases between. Germline CDR1 and CDR2: MNHEY and SVGAGI. The CDR3 loop reads CASTMRAKGNSPLHF. As DNA, the CDR3 is TGTGCCAGCACCATGAGAGCCAAAGGGAATTCACCCCTCCACTTT.

V gene TRBV6-2 or TRBV6-3 combines with J gene TRBJ2-5; D gene uncertain. The CDR3 length is 14 residues. Deletions cut 0 bases from V and 6 bases from J, with 11 bases between. Germline loops: CDR1 MNHEY, CDR2 SVGEGT. CDR3 in amino acids: CASSYSTGPQTQYF. In DNA, the CDR3 is TGTGCCAGCAGTTACTCAACCGGGCCCCAGACCCAGTACTTC.

The chain links TRBV27 to TRBJ1-4; D not certain. The germline V and J ends were trimmed by 4 bases and 8 bases, with 14 bases remaining between them. The CDR3 consists of 14 residues. Germline V gene data show CDR1 as MNHEY and CDR2 as SMNVEV (reference sequence). CDR3 in amino acids: CASSSRGFGEKLFF. CDR3 bases: TGTGCCAGCAGTTCCCGAGGGTTTGGAGAAAAACTGTTTTTT.

V is TRBV5-5 and J is TRBJ2-7, with D possibly matching TRBD1 (6 bases). Looked up from germline, CDR1 is SGHKS and CDR2 is YYEKEE (reference sequence). V was cut by 4 bases and J by 0 bases, with 17 bases left in between. The CDR3 runs 16 residues. CDR3 nucleotide sequence: TGTGCCAGCAGCACGTCGACAGGTCTGGGCTCCTACGAGCAGTACGTC. Protein product: CASSTSTGLGSYEQYV.

This clone was seen a single time. V is TRBV18 and J is TRBJ1-1, with a possible D match to TRBD1 (5 bases). V dropped 0 bases and J dropped 4 bases, with 6 bases sitting between them. Germline V gene sequence: CDR1 KGHSH, CDR2 LQKENI. This CDR3 comprises 13 residues. The CDR3 DNA reads as TGTGCCAGCTCACCACCGGGGACCACTGAAGCTTTCTTT. It codes for CASSPPGTTEAFF.

V is TRBV24-1 and J is TRBJ2-3; D perhaps matches TRBD1 (5 bases). Germline lookup yields CDR1 KGHDR and CDR2 SFDVKD. V lost 4 bases, J lost 3 bases, and 10 bases lay in between. The CDR3 sequence is 14 residues long. The DNA of the CDR3 is TGTGCCACCAGTGAAGGGGCAATGACAGATACGCAGTATTTT. This translates into CATSEGAMTDTQYF.

The CDR3 sequence is CSVGRSYNEQFF. The CDR3 DNA is TGCAGCGTTGGACGTTCCTACAATGAGCAGTTCTTC. The chain couples TRBV29-1 to TRBJ2-1; no firm D call. Between the trimmed V and J ends, which lost 4 bases and 1 base, there was a span of 5 bases. The CDR3 is made up of 12 amino acids. CDR1 and CDR2 (germline): SQVTM, ANQGSEA.

This chain links TRBV7-2 with TRBJ2-7, with 8 nucleotides matching TRBD1. CDR1 is SGHTA, CDR2 FQGNSA, per germline. J was trimmed by 2 bases and V by 1 base; bases with no gene match: 7. The CDR3 is 16 amino acids. As DNA, the CDR3 is TGTGCCAGCAGCTTAGACGGGACAGGTCCCACCTACGAGCAGTACGTC. It translates to CASSLDGTGPTYEQYV.

Here the CDR3 DNA reads TGTGCCAGCAGCTCCAACAGTAACACTGAAGCTTTCTTT. Translating it yields CASSSNSNTEAFF. The V gene is TRBV7-3, the J gene TRBJ1-1, with D hard to call. The germline V and J ends were trimmed by 4 bases and 2 bases, with 8 bases remaining between them. Germline V CDR1 and CDR2: SGHTA, FQGTGA. The CDR3 sequence is 13 residues long.

The table lists this clone with a count of one. This chain links TRBV10-3 with TRBJ2-3; TRBD2 agrees at 10 bases. The CDR3 extends over 16 amino acids. Trimming removed 0 bases from V and 2 bases from J; junction bases left unmatched: 2. CDR1 is ENHRY and CDR2 is SYGVKD in the germline V gene. CDR3 in amino acids: CAISESAGGYTDTQYF. For the CDR3, the DNA is TGTGCCATCAGTGAGTCAGCGGGGGGGTACACAGATACGCAGTATTTT.

The rearrangement uses TRBV6-5 and TRBJ1-2; 8 bases line up with TRBD1. There are 14 residues in the CDR3. With 6 bases clipped from V and 5 bases from J, the junction kept 8 bases outside the gene matches. Germline V gene sequence: CDR1 MNHEY, CDR2 SVGAGI. CDR3 protein: CASSLADRGYGYTF. In DNA, the CDR3 is TGTGCCAGCAGCTTAGCCGACAGGGGATATGGCTACACCTTC.

The chain joins TRBV10-3 to TRBJ2-2; D is unclear. V shed 3 bases and J shed 0 bases, with 5 bases lying between them. In germline, CDR1 is ENHRY, CDR2 SYGVKD. The CDR3 length is 14 residues. This CDR3 reads CAISDFPNTGELFF. In nucleotides, the CDR3 is TGTGCCATCAGTGATTTCCCGAACACCGGGGAGCTGTTTTTT.

A few counts support this clone. V and J are TRBV5-1 and TRBJ2-2, with D perhaps matching TRBD1 or TRBD2 (6 bases each). The V gene lost 2 bases and the J gene lost 5 bases, with 13 bases spanning the gap. The germline gives CDR1 SGHRS, CDR2 YFSETQ. The CDR3 covers 15 residues. The CDR3 here is CASSFSLGGTGELFF. CDR3 in DNA: TGCGCCAGCAGCTTCAGCCTAGGGGGGACCGGGGAGCTGTTTTTT.

The chain is built from TRBV7-9 and TRBJ2-2; possibly TRBD2 for D (6 bases). The CDR3 extends over 16 amino acids. Trimming stripped 2 bases from V and 0 bases from J, with 10 bases between. CDR1 is SEHNR, CDR2 FQNEAQ, per germline (reference sequence). This CDR3 is CASSLKAGSNTGELFF. CDR3 coding DNA: TGTGCCAGCAGCTTAAAGGCGGGGTCGAACACCGGGGAGCTGTTTTTT.

V usage is TRBV28 and J usage is TRBJ1-2; 7 bases agree with TRBD1. Per germline, CDR1 MDHEN and CDR2 SYDVKM. CDR3 size: 14 residues. V shed 2 bases and J 1 base; nucleotides not matched to a gene: 1. In DNA form, the CDR3 reads TGTGCCAGCAGTTTAGCAGGGGGTAACTATGGCTACACCTTC. This encodes CASSLAGGNYGYTF.

This chain links TRBV5-1 with TRBJ2-5, with TRBD1 matching over 10 bases. The CDR3 is 15 residues long. Germline CDR1 is SGHRS and CDR2 is YFSETQ. The trim removed 3 bases at V and 4 bases at J, leaving 6 bases unmatched. The CDR3 sequence is CASSSLTGGTETQYF. The CDR3 DNA reads TGCGCCAGCAGCTCGCTGACAGGGGGCACAGAGACCCAGTACTTC.

The gene calls are TRBV24-1 and TRBJ1-3; TRBD1 agrees at 11 bases. Germline lookup yields CDR1 KGHDR and CDR2 SFDVKD. Losses at the gene ends were 3 bases for V and 8 bases for J; bases not matched to a gene: 5. There are 15 residues in the CDR3. Here the CDR3 DNA reads TGTGCCACCAGTGATGCCGGGACAGGGGGTGACACCATATATTTT. It specifies CATSDAGTGGDTIYF.

J is TRBJ1-5 and V is TRBV18, with TRBD1 matching 10 bases. The CDR3 runs to 16 residues. Germline-derived CDR1 and CDR2 are KGHSH and LQKENI. Unmatched junction bases numbered 8, after V lost 3 bases and J lost 6 bases. The CDR3 DNA reads as TGTGCCAGCTCACCTGGGGACAGGGGCGATACTCAGCCCCAGCATTTT. This codes for CASSPGDRGDTQPQHF.

The chain combines TRBV3-1 (or the pseudogene TRBV3-2) with TRBJ1-2; 7 bases are shared with TRBD1. The CDR3 totals 13 residues. From germline, CDR1 is LGHDT and CDR2 YNNKEL (reference sequence). V was pared by 6 bases and J by 3 bases, with 4 bases of the junction left unmatched. DNA of the CDR3: TGTGCCAGCAGTTACAGGGGTGACTATGGCTACACCTTC. Amino acid sequence: CASSYRGDYGYTF.

This chain uses TRBV18 with TRBJ2-2; D may be TRBD2 (6 bases). Germline assignment: CDR1 KGHSH and CDR2 LQKENI. Trimming removed 5 bases at V and 4 bases at J, with 17 bases between. The CDR3 runs to 16 residues. This CDR3 reads CASSLGLQGVTGELFF. In DNA, the CDR3 is TGTGCCAGCTCATTGGGACTCCAGGGAGTCACCGGGGAGCTGTTTTTT.

The chain joins TRBV6-5 to TRBJ2-5, with D possibly matching TRBD1 (6 bases). The CDR3 contains 12 residues. Trimming pared 8 bases from V and 4 bases from J, leaving 11 bases between. The V gene's germline CDR1 is MNHEY and CDR2 SVGAGI. CDR3 residues: CASRKGVETQYF. CDR3 bases: TGTGCCAGCCGTAAGGGGGTAGAGACCCAGTACTTC.

Only one count was recorded for this clone. This rearrangement joins TRBV19 to TRBJ2-2, with D uncertain. The length of the CDR3 is 14 residues. CDR1 is LNHDA and CDR2 is SQIVND in the germline V gene (reference sequence). Trimming shortened V by 7 bases and J by 2 bases, and 11 bases separated the two germline ends. The CDR3 reads CASTRSVNTGELFF. The CDR3 coding sequence is TGTGCCAGTACCCGGAGCGTTAACACCGGGGAGCTGTTTTTT.

This rearrangement joins TRBV6-6 to TRBJ2-5; D might be TRBD1 or TRBD2, each matching 5 bases. Per germline, CDR1 MNHNY and CDR2 SVGAGI (reference sequence). The CDR3 sequence is 15 residues long. The ends were cut back, 0 bases at V and 7 bases at J, with 15 bases in the middle. The DNA of the CDR3 is TGTGCCAGCAGTTACTCGTTTCAGGGTGAGGGGACCCAGTACTTC. It translates to CASSYSFQGEGTQYF.